This TCR beta chain was obtained from a study of shared clonotypes between healthy human individuals. Study-wide results and caveats: Sequencing depth was predicted to influence how clonotypes are shared among donors.

Concerning this clone itself: The antigen is unknown.

Per the germline V gene, CDR1 is MNHEY and CDR2 is SMNVEV (reference sequence). The ends were cut back, 4 bases at V and 7 bases at J, with 16 bases in the middle. This CDR3 has 14 residues. Naive CD8 isolation took CD45RO-negative cells positively selected for CCR7 and excluded terminally differentiated effector memory CD45RA+ cells. Genomic DNA belonging to each subset was distributed in equal measure over several immunoSEQ plates. Assay used: immunoSEQ multiplex PCR; TCRdb lists only in-frame clones, some missing. The data contain about 2.1 million clones, just under 95% of them singletons. The sequenced sample was naive CD8+ T cells from PBMCs. The TCR originated in a man younger than 35 in good health. Some clones in this sample may be carry-over from other donors' samples. This chain uses TRBV27 with TRBJ1-2, with D possibly TRBD1 on 5 matching bases. The CDR3 nucleotides are TGTGCCAGCAGTTATGTGCCCGGACAATTTGGCTACACCTTC. Its protein is CASSYVPGQFGYTF.